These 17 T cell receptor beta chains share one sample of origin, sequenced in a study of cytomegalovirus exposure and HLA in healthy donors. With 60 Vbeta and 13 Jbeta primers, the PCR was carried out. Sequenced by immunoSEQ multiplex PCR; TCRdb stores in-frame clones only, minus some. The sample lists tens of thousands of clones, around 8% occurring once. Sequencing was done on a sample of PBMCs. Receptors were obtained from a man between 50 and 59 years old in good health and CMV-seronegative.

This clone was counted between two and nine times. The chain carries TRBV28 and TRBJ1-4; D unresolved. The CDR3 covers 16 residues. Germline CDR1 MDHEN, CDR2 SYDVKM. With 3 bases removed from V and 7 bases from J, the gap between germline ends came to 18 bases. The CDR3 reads CASSFPRGGSGEKLFF. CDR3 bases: TGTGCCAGCAGTTTCCCCCGGGGAGGGAGCGGTGAAAAACTGTTTTTT. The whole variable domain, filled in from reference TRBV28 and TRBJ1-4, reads DVKVTQSSRYLVKRTGEKVFLECVQDMDHENMFWYRQDPGLGLRLIYFSYDVKMKEKGDIPEGYSVSREKKERFSLILESASTNQTSMYLCASSFPRGGSGEKLFFGSGTQLSVL.

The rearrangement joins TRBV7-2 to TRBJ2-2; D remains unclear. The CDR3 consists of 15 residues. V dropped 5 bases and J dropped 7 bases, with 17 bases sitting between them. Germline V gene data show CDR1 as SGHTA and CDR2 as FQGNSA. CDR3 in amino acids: CASSRDGGLNGELFF. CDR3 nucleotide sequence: TGTGCCAGCAGCCGCGACGGCGGATTGAACGGGGAGCTGTTTTTT.

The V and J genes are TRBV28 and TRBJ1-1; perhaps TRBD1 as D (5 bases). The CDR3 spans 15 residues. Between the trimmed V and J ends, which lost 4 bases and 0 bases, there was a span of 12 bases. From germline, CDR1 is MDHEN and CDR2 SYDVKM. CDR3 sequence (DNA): TGTGCCAGCAGTTCGGAGGGGTACCTGAACACTGAAGCTTTCTTT. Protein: CASSSEGYLNTEAFF.

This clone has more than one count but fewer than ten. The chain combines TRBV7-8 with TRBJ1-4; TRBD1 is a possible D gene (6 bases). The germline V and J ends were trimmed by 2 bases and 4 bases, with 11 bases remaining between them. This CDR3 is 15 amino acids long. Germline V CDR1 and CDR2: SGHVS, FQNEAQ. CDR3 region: CASSLLQGFNEKLFF. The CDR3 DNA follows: TGTGCCAGCAGCTTACTCCAGGGGTTTAATGAAAAACTGTTTTTT. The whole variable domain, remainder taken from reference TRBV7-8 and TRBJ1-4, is GAGVSQSPRYKVAKRGQDVALRCDPISGHVSLFWYQQALGQGPEFLTYFQNEAQLDKSGLPSDRFFAERPEGSVSTLKIQRTQQEDSAVYLCASSLLQGFNEKLFFGSGTQLSVL.

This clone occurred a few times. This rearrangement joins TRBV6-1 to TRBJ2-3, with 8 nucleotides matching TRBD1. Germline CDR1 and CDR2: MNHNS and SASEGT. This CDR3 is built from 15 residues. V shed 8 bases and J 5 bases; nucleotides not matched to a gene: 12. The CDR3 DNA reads TGTGCCAGCGACAGGGGAACCGGGGCGGGAGATACGCAGTATTTT. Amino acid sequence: CASDRGTGAGDTQYF.

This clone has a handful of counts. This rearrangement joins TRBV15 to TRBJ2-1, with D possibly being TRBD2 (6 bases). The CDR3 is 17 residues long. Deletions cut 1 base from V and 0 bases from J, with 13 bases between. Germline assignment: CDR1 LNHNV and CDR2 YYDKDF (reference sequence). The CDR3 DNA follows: TGTGCCACCAGCAGAGGGCTACTAGCCAGCTCCTACAATGAGCAGTTCTTC. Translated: CATSRGLLASSYNEQFF.

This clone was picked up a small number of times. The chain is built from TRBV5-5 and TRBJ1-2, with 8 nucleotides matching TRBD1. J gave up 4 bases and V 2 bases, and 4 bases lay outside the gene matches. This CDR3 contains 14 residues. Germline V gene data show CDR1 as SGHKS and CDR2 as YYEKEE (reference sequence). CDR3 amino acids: CASSLQGDIYGYTF. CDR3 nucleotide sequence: TGTGCCAGCAGCTTACAGGGGGACATCTATGGCTACACCTTC. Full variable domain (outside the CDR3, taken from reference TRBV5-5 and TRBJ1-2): DAGVTQSPTHLIKTRGQQVTLRCSPISGHKSVSWYQQVLGQGPQFIFQYYEKEERGRGNFPDRFSARQFPNYSSELNVNALLLGDSALYLCASSLQGDIYGYTFGSGTRLTVV.

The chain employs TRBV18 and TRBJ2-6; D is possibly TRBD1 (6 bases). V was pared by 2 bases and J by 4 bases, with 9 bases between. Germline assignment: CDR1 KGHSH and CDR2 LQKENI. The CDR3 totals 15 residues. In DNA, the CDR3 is TGTGCCAGCTCACCATACAGGGAGGGGGCCAACGTCCTGACTTTC. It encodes CASSPYREGANVLTF.

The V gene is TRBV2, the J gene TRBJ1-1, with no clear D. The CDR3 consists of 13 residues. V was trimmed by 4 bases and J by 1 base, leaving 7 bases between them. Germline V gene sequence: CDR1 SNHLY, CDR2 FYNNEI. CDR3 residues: CASSGNRNTEAFF. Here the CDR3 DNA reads TGTGCCAGCAGTGGGAACAGGAACACTGAAGCTTTCTTT.

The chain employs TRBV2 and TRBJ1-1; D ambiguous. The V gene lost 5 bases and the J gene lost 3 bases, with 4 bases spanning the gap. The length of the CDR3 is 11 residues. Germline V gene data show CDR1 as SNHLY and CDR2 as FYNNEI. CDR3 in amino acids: CASSSYTEAFF. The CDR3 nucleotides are TGTGCCAGCAGTTCATACACTGAAGCTTTCTTT.

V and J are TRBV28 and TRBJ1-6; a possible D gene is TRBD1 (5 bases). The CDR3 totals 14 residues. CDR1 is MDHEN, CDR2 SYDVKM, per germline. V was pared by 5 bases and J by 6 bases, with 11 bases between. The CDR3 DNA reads TGTGCCAGCAGTAGAGGACAAGCTAATTCACCCCTCCACTTT. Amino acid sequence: CASSRGQANSPLHF.

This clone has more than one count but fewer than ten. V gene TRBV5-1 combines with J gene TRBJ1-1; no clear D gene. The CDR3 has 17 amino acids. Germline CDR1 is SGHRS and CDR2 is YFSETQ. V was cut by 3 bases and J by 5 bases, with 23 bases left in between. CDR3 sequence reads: CASSSNPWAEPGTEAFF. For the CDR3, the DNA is TGCGCCAGCAGCTCTAACCCCTGGGCCGAGCCGGGGACTGAAGCTTTCTTT.

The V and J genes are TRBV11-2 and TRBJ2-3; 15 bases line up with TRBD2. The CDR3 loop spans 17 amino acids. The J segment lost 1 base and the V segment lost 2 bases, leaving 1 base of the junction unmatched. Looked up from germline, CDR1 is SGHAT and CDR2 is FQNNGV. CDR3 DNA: TGTGCCAGCAGCTTAAGGACTAGCGGGAGGGGCACAGATACGCAGTATTTT. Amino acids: CASSLRTSGRGTDTQYF. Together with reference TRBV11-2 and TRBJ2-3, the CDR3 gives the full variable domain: EAGVAQSPRYKIIEKRQSVAFWCNPISGHATLYWYQQILGQGPKLLIQFQNNGVVDDSQLPKDRFSAERLKGVDSTLKIQPAKLEDSAVYLCASSLRTSGRGTDTQYFGPGTRLTVL.

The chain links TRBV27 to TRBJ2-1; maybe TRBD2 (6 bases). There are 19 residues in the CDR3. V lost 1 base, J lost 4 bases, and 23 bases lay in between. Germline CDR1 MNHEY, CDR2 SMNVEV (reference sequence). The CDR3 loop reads CASSLLASGAGSQYNEQFF. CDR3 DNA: TGTGCCAGCAGTTTATTGGCCTCGGGAGCAGGCTCCCAATACAATGAGCAGTTCTTC.

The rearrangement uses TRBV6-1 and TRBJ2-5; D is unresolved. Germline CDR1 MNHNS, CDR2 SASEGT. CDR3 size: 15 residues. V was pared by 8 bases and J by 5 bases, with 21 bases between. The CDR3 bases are TGTGCCAGCCTGAAGAGCGCGTCTCGTTGGGAGACCCAGTACTTC. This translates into CASLKSASRWETQYF.

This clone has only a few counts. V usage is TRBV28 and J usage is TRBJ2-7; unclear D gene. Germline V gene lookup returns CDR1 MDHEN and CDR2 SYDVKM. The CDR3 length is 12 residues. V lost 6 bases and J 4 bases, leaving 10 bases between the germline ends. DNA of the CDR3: TGTGCCAGCAGCCCACTTTGGTACGAGCAGTACTTC. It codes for CASSPLWYEQYF.

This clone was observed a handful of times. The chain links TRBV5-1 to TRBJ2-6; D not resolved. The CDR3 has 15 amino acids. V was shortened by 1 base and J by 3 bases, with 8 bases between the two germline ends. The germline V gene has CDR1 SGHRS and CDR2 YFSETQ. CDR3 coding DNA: TGCGCCAGCAGCTTGTGGTCGGTTGGGGCCAACGTCCTGACTTTC. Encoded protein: CASSLWSVGANVLTF.